The 23 T cell receptor beta chains in this list originate from one sample, sequenced in a study of blood T cell repertoires in COVID-19 (TCRdb year 2020). The method behind the library was the immunoSEQ multiplex PCR assay. Held by TCRdb, this immuneACCESS table contains in-frame sequences only and omits some clones. Under half of the omission traces to an unresolved V gene where checked; the cause of the rest is unknown. The sample table lists about 180,000 clones, 81% of them with a count of one. About 5.8% of the sample is in the top ten clones. The sample consisted of PBMCs or T cells enriched from blood (not recorded which). These receptors came from a woman aged 40 to 50 with acute COVID-19.

CDR3 nucleotides: TGTGCCAGCAGCATCTCGAGTGGGGGACTAGCTATCGGTGAGCAGTTCTTC. Encoded protein: CASSISSGGLAIGEQFF. The chain links TRBV7-9 to TRBJ2-1, with 9 bases matching TRBD2. The junction had 17 bases not matched to a gene; V was cut back by 5 bases and J by 9 bases. The germline V gene encodes CDR1 SEHNR and CDR2 FQNEAQ (reference sequence). The CDR3 contains 17 residues.

This chain uses TRBV5-6 with TRBJ2-1, with 9 positions matching TRBD1. J was trimmed by 3 bases and V by 4 bases; bases with no gene match: 8. Germline V gene sequence: CDR1 SGHDT, CDR2 YYEEEE. The CDR3 is made up of 16 amino acids. The CDR3 here is CASSNHGTGNYNEQFF. The DNA for the CDR3 is TGTGCCAGCAGCAATCATGGGACAGGGAACTACAATGAGCAGTTCTTC.

The V call is TRBV30, the J call TRBJ2-7; TRBD1 agrees at 7 bases. V gave up 2 bases and J gave up 2 bases; unmatched junction bases: 0. In germline, CDR1 is GTSNPN, CDR2 SVGIG (reference sequence). There are 12 residues in the CDR3. The CDR3 loop reads CAWSQGAYEQYF. The CDR3 coding sequence is TGTGCCTGGAGTCAGGGGGCCTACGAGCAGTACTTC.

The V gene is TRBV3-1 (or the pseudogene TRBV3-2), the J gene TRBJ2-5; 13 bases map to TRBD2. The V gene's germline CDR1 is LGHDT and CDR2 YNNKEL (reference sequence). The CDR3 is made up of 16 amino acids. Germline trimming cut 4 bases from V and 1 base from J; bases unmatched to any gene: 3. The DNA for the CDR3 is TGTGCCAGCAGCCGCCGGACTAGCGGGGGCCAAGAGACCCAGTACTTC. Translating it yields CASSRRTSGGQETQYF.

V usage is TRBV6-8 and J usage is TRBJ1-5, with 11 bases that match TRBD1. The CDR3 extends over 19 amino acids. CDR1 and CDR2 (germline): MNHGY, SAAAGT. With 0 bases clipped from V and 2 bases from J, the junction kept 9 bases outside the gene matches. DNA for the CDR3: TGTGCCAGCAGTTACTCCCTTGGACAGGGGGCAGGCGGCAATCAGCCCCAGCATTTT. As protein: CASSYSLGQGAGGNQPQHF.

The genes are TRBV6-6 and TRBJ2-5, with a possible D match to TRBD2 (5 bases). CDR3 length equals 13 residues. V was trimmed by 0 bases and J by 9 bases, leaving 11 bases between them. The germline V gene has CDR1 MNHNY and CDR2 SVGAGI (reference sequence). The CDR3 loop is CASSYSPAAAQYF. CDR3 in DNA: TGTGCCAGCAGTTACTCTCCAGCGGCCGCCCAGTACTTC.

CDR3 loop: CASSLALRGGYTF. The CDR3 DNA is TGTGCCAGCAGTTTGGCCCTCAGGGGTGGCTACACCTTC. The V gene is TRBV12-3 or TRBV12-4, the J gene TRBJ1-2; a weak D match, TRBD1 (6 bases). The V end lost 3 bases, the J end lost 7 bases, and 12 bases lay between the germline ends. The CDR3 spans 13 residues.

A few counts support this clone. The chain couples TRBV25-1 to TRBJ1-2, with a tentative D call TRBD1 (5 bases). V was pared by 1 base and J by 4 bases, with 19 bases between. CDR1 is MGHDK and CDR2 is SYGVNS in the germline V gene. This CDR3 spans 17 amino acids. In DNA, the CDR3 is TGTGCCAGCAGTGAATCAAACGTAGAAGGGGCGGCCTATGGCTACACCTTC. Amino acid sequence: CASSESNVEGAAYGYTF.

This chain connects TRBV7-9 to TRBJ1-3; 7 positions agree with TRBD1. Germline assignment: CDR1 SEHNR and CDR2 FQNEAQ (reference sequence). This CDR3 is 15 amino acids long. V lost 5 bases and J lost 0; bases outside the gene matches: 4. In DNA form, the CDR3 reads TGTGCCAGCAGCATTGACAGGGACTCTGGAAACACCATATATTTT. This codes for CASSIDRDSGNTIYF.

CDR3 DNA: TGCGCCAGCAGCTCGGGACTAGCGGGGGCCTGGGATGAGCAGTTCTTC. Encoded protein: CASSSGLAGAWDEQFF. The V call is TRBV5-1, the J call TRBJ2-1; TRBD2 agrees at 14 bases. The CDR3 is 16 residues long. Germline V gives CDR1 SGHRS, CDR2 YFSETQ. V dropped 3 bases and J dropped 8; count of bases not matched to a gene: 7.

The genes are TRBV30 and TRBJ2-3; 8 positions match TRBD2. Trimming took 4 bases from V and 2 from J; bases not matched to a gene: 5. The germline V gene has CDR1 GTSNPN and CDR2 SVGIG (reference sequence). The CDR3 has 14 amino acids. CDR3 nucleotide sequence: TGTGCCTGGACGAGCGGGAGTATCACAGATACGCAGTATTTT. The encoded protein is CAWTSGSITDTQYF.

CDR3 protein: CASSPQPGQGVRWDTEAFF. CDR3 nucleotide sequence: TGTGCCAGCAGCCCCCAGCCGGGACAGGGTGTAAGGTGGGACACTGAAGCTTTCTTT. The chain combines TRBV9 with TRBJ1-1; the match to TRBD1 covers 9 bases. There are 19 residues in the CDR3. The trim removed 4 bases at V and 3 bases at J, leaving 19 bases unmatched. The V gene's germline CDR1 is SGDLS and CDR2 YYNGEE.

The J gene is TRBJ1-6, the V gene TRBV6-5, with D possibly being TRBD1 (6 bases). Trimming took 8 bases from V and 3 from J, leaving 14 bases between them. CDR3 length equals 15 residues. Germline V gene sequence: CDR1 MNHEY, CDR2 SVGAGI. The DNA of the CDR3 is TGTGCCAGCTCAACAGGGATCGGCTATAATTCACCCCTCCACTTT. Translation gives CASSTGIGYNSPLHF.

The CDR3 reads CASSFSTSGSYEQYF. The CDR3 bases are TGTGCCAGCAGTTTCTCTACTAGCGGTTCCTACGAGCAGTACTTC. The chain couples TRBV27 to TRBJ2-7; 8 nucleotides align to TRBD2. CDR1 and CDR2 from the germline V gene are MNHEY and SMNVEV (reference sequence). The CDR3 has 15 residues. V was clipped by 3 bases and J by 1 base; unmatched bases: 5.

This clone was observed a handful of times. The chain combines TRBV5-4 with TRBJ2-1, with TRBD2 as a possible D gene (5 bases). Germline V CDR1 and CDR2: SGHNT, YYREEE (reference sequence). The CDR3 is made up of 14 amino acids. Trimming pared 5 bases from V and 0 bases from J, leaving 9 bases between. Here the CDR3 DNA reads TGTGCCAGCAGTCTGGACTCCTCCTACAATGAGCAGTTCTTC. This codes for CASSLDSSYNEQFF.

In DNA form, the CDR3 reads TGCGCCAGCAGCCAAGGCGCGATGAACACTGAAGCTTTCTTT. It is translated as CASSQGAMNTEAFF. The J gene is TRBJ1-1, the V gene TRBV4-1; no clear D gene. V lost 1 base and J 0 bases, leaving 6 bases between the germline ends. The germline gives CDR1 MGHRA, CDR2 YSYEKL. The length of the CDR3 is 14 residues.

The J gene is TRBJ2-5, the V gene TRBV15, with a tentative D call TRBD2 (5 bases). Germline V gene sequence: CDR1 LNHNV, CDR2 YYDKDF (reference sequence). CDR3 length: 13 amino acids. V lost 5 bases and J 7 bases, leaving 14 bases between the germline ends. The DNA for the CDR3 is TGTGCCACCAGCCCGCGGGTTGAGTGGACCCAGTACTTC. Translating gives CATSPRVEWTQYF.

The chain uses TRBV28 and TRBJ2-1, with 9 bases matching TRBD2. Germline values: CDR1 MDHEN, CDR2 SYDVKM. J was trimmed by 2 bases and V by 1 base; bases with no gene match: 6. The CDR3 runs 17 residues. CDR3 nucleotide sequence: TGTGCCAGCAGTTTATTTGGGCCTAGCGGGGCCTACAATGAGCAGTTCTTC. Amino acids: CASSLFGPSGAYNEQFF. The full variable domain, rest sourced from reference TRBV28 and TRBJ2-1, is DVKVTQSSRYLVKRTGEKVFLECVQDMDHENMFWYRQDPGLGLRLIYFSYDVKMKEKGDIPEGYSVSREKKERFSLILESASTNQTSMYLCASSLFGPSGAYNEQFFGPGTRLTVL.

The chain recombines TRBV11-1 with TRBJ2-2, with 7 bases lining up with TRBD1. In germline, CDR1 is SGHAT, CDR2 FQDESV (reference sequence). The CDR3 is made up of 16 amino acids. The V and J ends lost 7 bases and 4 bases, in that order; junction bases with no gene match: 12. In nucleotides, the CDR3 is TGTGCCAGCACCGACCGTACAGGGGAAGCCACCGGGGAGCTGTTTTTT. Translating it yields CASTDRTGEATGELFF.

The chain is built from TRBV4-2 and TRBJ2-7; 7 bases agree with TRBD2. The CDR3 runs 15 residues. Germline V gene sequence: CDR1 LGHNA, CDR2 YNFKEQ. Losses at the gene ends were 0 bases for V and 2 bases for J; bases not matched to a gene: 4. This CDR3 is CASSQEGTSAYEQYF. As DNA, the CDR3 is TGTGCCAGCAGCCAAGAAGGCACTAGCGCCTACGAGCAGTACTTC.

This rearrangement joins TRBV11-2 to TRBJ2-7; D is uncertain. CDR3 size: 14 residues. CDR1 is SGHAT and CDR2 is FQNNGV in the germline V gene. Trimming shortened V by 4 bases and J by 3 bases, and 13 bases separated the two germline ends. The CDR3 here is CASSSGSLYYEQYF. As DNA, the CDR3 is TGTGCCAGCAGCTCCGGTTCGTTGTACTACGAGCAGTACTTC.

This chain uses TRBV30 with TRBJ1-3; 9 bases map to TRBD1. The length of the CDR3 is 13 residues. The V gene end was trimmed by 0 bases and the J gene end by 7 bases; junction bases not matched to a gene: 1. Per the germline V gene, CDR1 is GTSNPN and CDR2 is SVGIG (reference sequence). This chain's CDR3 is CAWSVQGANTIYF. In DNA form, the CDR3 reads TGTGCCTGGAGTGTACAGGGGGCGAACACCATATATTTT.

Ten or more counts support this clone. J is TRBJ2-7 and V is TRBV6-5, with D perhaps matching TRBD2 (5 bases). The germline V gene encodes CDR1 MNHEY and CDR2 SVGAGI. The CDR3 has 13 residues. V shed 2 bases and J shed 5 bases, with 10 bases lying between them. The CDR3 DNA sequence: TGTGCCAGCAGTTACCCTTCTAGCCACGAGCAGTACTTC. Amino acids: CASSYPSSHEQYF.